The present entry profiles one TCR beta chain with its context. The target of this receptor is not known. There are no base qualities to consult, and no much larger clone falls within one base. Per the germline V gene, SGHTA is the CDR1 and FQGTGA is the CDR2. Clipping removes 4 bases from V and 3 bases from J, with 9 as the unmatched junction base count. The CDR3 runs 16 residues from the cysteine to the phenylalanine. CDR3 DNA only is kept here, 48 bases in frame from base 1. The sample's time point label is to be understood as: baseline before first vaccination. Samples from vaccinated people were obtained from the UK trials COV001 and COV002, which included a single-blind randomized controlled phase 2/3 trial of AZD1222 (ChAdOx1 nCoV-19) in healthy adults. Trial participant PBMC samples were collected at day 0 and day 28 after the second dose for TCRbeta chain sequencing. The data were obtained in a study of T cell responses to AZD1222 COVID-19 vaccine (dated by TCRdb to the early 2020s). Notes on the research overall: AZD1222 recipients whose second dose came at about 4 weeks and those whose second dose came at about 12 weeks were combined into one group, since spike-specific TCR depth and breadth did not differ between the two schedules. TCR sequencing covered some 240 trial participants: 207 given two doses of AZD1222 and approximately 26 given two doses of MenACWY control vaccine. Trial participants were enrolled by age into 18-55, 56-69 and 70-plus year subgroups, with roughly 160, 29 and 62 TCR-sequenced participants respectively.

The CDR3 regions of human TCRbeta chains were subjected to immunosequencing. As for how the authors treated the data: TCRs in the repertoires were compared against a reference library of SARS-CoV-2-specific TCRs that had been generated with the MIRA antigen-specificity platform. Breadth meant the fraction of unique TCRs that were SARS-CoV-2-associated, whereas depth meant the fraction of total T cells that were SARS-CoV-2-associated. Using the MIRA data, each spike-specific TCR was assigned both to the spike region to which the TCR was reactive and to a CD4 or CD8 class. Log10-transformed breadth and depth values were compared by one-way ANOVA with Sidak's multiple comparisons tests. TCRdb re-hosts the immuneACCESS table, in-frame sequences only. Its copies lack some clones; in the studies checked, an unresolved V gene accounts for under half of them, and the cause for the rest is not known. That table supplies the V and J calls and clone size; D and trimming were determined from the DNA. The sample includes about 130,000 clones, with more than 70% observed a single time. Approximately 4.2% of the sample rests with the top ten.

Points the paper makes about the study in general: Because no day 14 peak-response samples were available, the repertoires could be characterized only after the peak T cell response. CD4 TCRs associated with the vaccine covered the entire spike protein, and the dominant responses were in regions 160-218 and 743-854. Conclusions about previously exposed vaccinees are limited because only five or six AZD1222 recipients were SARS-CoV-2 seropositive at baseline. The 56-69-year group was small, and its depth increase did not reach significance, likely because of low power. Reportedly, almost half of the unique spike-specific TCRs recognized epitopes lying outside the regions that are mutated in the B.1.351 and B.1.1.7 variants. Participants were mostly white British and included more females than males, and it was suggested by the authors that clonal diversity may have been underestimated. After two AZD1222 doses, spike-specific TCR breadth and depth were significantly higher than at day 0 and than in MenACWY recipients.

The sample was peripheral blood, taken on day 0 of AZD1222 vaccination. The V gene is TRBV7-3 and the J gene is TRBJ2-3, and 8 bases in between align with TRBD2. The source is an adult in good health. This receptor has the CDR3 CASSSTGTRRTDTQYF. The base sequence is TGTGCCAGCAGCTCGACCGGGACTAGGCGGACAGATACGCAGTATTTT.